This entry concerns a single T cell receptor (beta chain). Participant ages covered roughly 18 to 89 years across around 25 US areas. These data belong to a study of blood T cell repertoires in COVID-19. Study information: T cells, B-cell-depleted T cells, or PBMCs provided the cDNA or gDNA that served as material.

Authors' methods: Amplifying reference gene primers gave estimates of nucleated cell counts. Assay used: immunoSEQ multiplex PCR; TCRdb lists only in-frame clones, some missing. The V and J calls and clone size are taken from that table; D and trimming were inferred from the DNA. The table has 200,000 or so clones, roughly 84% seen once. This receptor was taken from a man in his thirties or forties in a cohort exposed to, infected with or recovered from COVID-19 (not recorded which). The sequenced material came from PBMCs or T cells enriched from blood (not recorded which).

CDR3: CASSLYGEGQLNYGYTF. DNA of the CDR3: TGTGCCAGCAGCTTGTACGGAGAGGGCCAGCTTAACTATGGCTACACCTTC. The chain couples TRBV5-5 to TRBJ1-2, with D uncertain. This CDR3 comprises 17 residues. V gave up 1 base and J gave up 1 base, with 17 bases separating them. Germline V lookup: CDR1 SGHKS, CDR2 YYEKEE (reference sequence).